Below, 24 T cell receptor beta chains from the same sample are listed, as sequenced in a study of response to subunit inactivated influenza vaccine. TCRdb itself ran the RT-PCR reads through MiXCR, one entry per CDR3 protein. The sample contains a few hundred thousand distinct CDR3 sequences, roughly a fifth of which appear only once. The specimen comprised PBMCs from blood, sampled 21 months after vaccination. These receptors all stem from a man aged 45 to 70 who received an inactivated influenza vaccine.

The rearrangement uses TRBV29-1 and TRBJ1-3; D is undetermined. The CDR3 loop spans 12 amino acids. Trimming shortened V by 7 bases and J by 0 bases, and 7 bases separated the two germline ends. Per germline, CDR1 SQVTM and CDR2 ANQGSEA. CDR3 in DNA: TGCAGCGCGGCCAGCTCTGGAAACACCATATATTTT. Protein product: CSAASSGNTIYF.

V gene TRBV27 combines with J gene TRBJ1-6; D unclear. V was shortened by 2 bases and J by 6 bases, with 2 bases between the two germline ends. The CDR3 has 12 amino acids. Germline loops: CDR1 MNHEY, CDR2 SMNVEV (reference sequence). As DNA, the CDR3 is TGTGCCAGCAGTTTACTTAATTCACCCCTCCACTTT. As protein: CASSLLNSPLHF.

The table lists this clonotype with many counts. The chain has TRBV2 and TRBJ1-2, with TRBD1 matching over 9 bases. From germline, CDR1 is SNHLY and CDR2 FYNNEI. Losses at the gene ends were 5 bases for V and 5 bases for J; bases not matched to a gene: 9. There are 15 residues in the CDR3. The chain's CDR3 is CASSRTPGQGYGYTF. The CDR3 nucleotides are TGTGCCAGCAGTCGTACGCCGGGACAGGGATATGGCTACACCTTC. Looking up the rest from reference TRBV2 and TRBJ1-2 gives the full variable domain: EPEVTQTPSHQVTQMGQEVILRCVPISNHLYFYWYRQILGQKVEFLVSFYNNEISEKSEIFDDQFSVERPDGSNFTLKIRSTKLEDSAMYFCASSRTPGQGYGYTFGSGTRLTVV.

The chain combines TRBV7-8 with TRBJ2-3; 7 bases are shared with TRBD2. J lost 10 bases, V lost 1 base, and 14 bases had no gene match. Germline V lookup: CDR1 SGHVS, CDR2 FQNEAQ. The CDR3 loop spans 16 amino acids. This CDR3 reads CASSLGPGREMVAQYF. CDR3 DNA sequence: TGTGCCAGCAGCTTAGGGCCCGGGCGGGAGATGGTTGCGCAGTATTTT.

The V gene is TRBV5-1, the J gene TRBJ2-7, with TRBD2 identical over 10 bases. The length of the CDR3 is 15 residues. Germline V gene data show CDR1 as SGHRS and CDR2 as YFSETQ. V lost 4 bases and J lost 2; bases outside the gene matches: 6. The CDR3 reads CASSGLAGGPYEQYF. CDR3 coding DNA: TGCGCCAGCAGCGGGTTAGCGGGGGGCCCCTACGAGCAGTACTTC.

Comments on this clonotype: Germline is not matched at one junction end, which may reflect a read error. This chain joins TRBV7-3 and TRBJ2-1; TRBD2 agrees at 8 bases. Germline CDR1 is SGHTA and CDR2 is FQGTGA. This CDR3 has 15 amino acids. The CDR3 nucleotides read TGTGCCAGCAGCTCCAGACTAGCGCAATACAATCAGCAGTTCTTC. Translation gives CASSSRLAQYNQQFF.

The chain has TRBV18 and TRBJ2-1; 8 positions agree with TRBD2. From germline, CDR1 is KGHSH and CDR2 LQKENI. CDR3 length: 15 residues. Unmatched junction bases numbered 5, after V lost 3 bases and J lost 4 bases. Here the CDR3 reads CASSPEGLEYNEQFF. The CDR3, as DNA: TGTGCCAGCTCACCTGAGGGACTAGAGTACAATGAGCAGTTCTTC.

V usage is TRBV5-4 and J usage is TRBJ2-1, with 7 bases fitting TRBD2. Trimming at V came to 0 bases and at J to 9 bases, leaving 9 bases not matched to a gene. The CDR3 has 15 residues. Germline V gene lookup returns CDR1 SGHNT and CDR2 YYREEE (reference sequence). CDR3 DNA sequence: TGTGCCAGCAGCTTGGTTGGAGCGGGGTCGGCTGAGCAGTTCTTC. It encodes CASSLVGAGSAEQFF.

This clonotype has ten or more counts. This sequence joins TRBV28 and TRBJ2-7, with TRBD2 matching 9 bases. CDR1 is MDHEN, CDR2 SYDVKM, per germline. V shed 6 bases, J shed 2 bases, and the junction held 5 bases outside the gene matches. There are 14 residues in the CDR3. The CDR3, as DNA: TGTGCCAGCAGCTTAGCGGGGGTAACCTACGAGCAGTACTTC. Translation gives CASSLAGVTYEQYF.

The CDR3 is CASSFGTSDYEQYF. Here the CDR3 DNA reads TGTGCCAGCAGCTTTGGGACTAGCGACTACGAGCAGTACTTC. The V gene is TRBV7-6, the J gene TRBJ2-7; TRBD2 aligns across 10 bases. Trimming cost V 3 bases and J 3 bases; bases outside gene matches: 2. The CDR3 is 14 amino acids. The germline V gene encodes CDR1 SGHVS and CDR2 FNYEAQ. Filled out from reference TRBV7-6 and TRBJ2-7, the complete variable domain reads GAGVSQSPRYKVTKRGQDVALRCDPISGHVSLYWYRQALGQGPEFLTYFNYEAQQDKSGLPNDRFSAERPEGSISTLTIQRTEQRDSAMYRCASSFGTSDYEQYFGPGTRLTVT.

J is TRBJ1-5 and V is TRBV6-2 or TRBV6-3; no definite D call. The CDR3 is made up of 16 amino acids. CDR1 is MNHEY, CDR2 SVGEGT, per germline. The V and J ends lost 0 bases and 2 bases respectively, with 11 bases between them. The CDR3 nucleotides read TGTGCCAGCAGTTACTCGAACTCCCTCCGCAATCAGCCCCAGCATTTT. It encodes CASSYSNSLRNQPQHF.

Comment on this clonotype: A read error may produce the germline difference seen at one junction end. The chain carries TRBV10-3 and TRBJ1-1; D possibly corresponds to TRBD1 (6 bases). Germline assignment: CDR1 ENHRY and CDR2 SYGVKD. There are 13 residues in the CDR3. CDR3 DNA: TGTGCCACCAGTCGACAGGACAACACTGAAGCTTTCTTT. It yields the protein CATSRQDNTEAFF.

In this sample, this clonotype turned up a few times. The V gene is TRBV6-2 or TRBV6-3, the J gene TRBJ1-1, with D possibly being TRBD1 (5 bases). Trimming removed 9 bases at V and 3 bases at J, with 14 bases between. The germline CDR1 and CDR2 sequences are MNHEY and SVGEGT. The CDR3 spans 13 residues. Here the CDR3 DNA reads TGTGCCAGTCAGGGCTGGGTAGACACTGAAGCTTTCTTT. Encoded protein: CASQGWVDTEAFF.

This clonotype occurred many times. This sequence joins TRBV7-9 and TRBJ1-6; D gene unclear. Trimming removed 1 base from V and 0 bases from J, with 7 bases in between. CDR1 SEHNR and CDR2 FQNEAQ come from the germline V gene (reference sequence). The CDR3 length is 16 residues. CDR3 DNA: TGTGCCAGCAGCTTAGAGTGGGGCTCCTATAATTCACCCCTCCACTTT. The encoded protein is CASSLEWGSYNSPLHF.

This chain uses TRBV20-1 with TRBJ1-5; no clear D gene. Between the trimmed V and J ends, which lost 1 base and 7 bases, there was a span of 17 bases. CDR3 size: 15 residues. Germline assignment: CDR1 DFQATT and CDR2 SNEGSKA (reference sequence). In DNA form, the CDR3 reads TGCAGTGCTAGAGCCCAGGCGGGGTTAAGCCAGCCCCAGCATTTT. Translation: CSARAQAGLSQPQHF.

The chain uses TRBV28 and TRBJ1-2; 7 bases line up with TRBD1. The CDR3 contains 13 residues. J lost 13 bases, V lost 3 bases, and 11 bases had no gene match. CDR1 is MDHEN and CDR2 is SYDVKM in the germline V gene. CDR3 in amino acids: CASSFYTGASATF. CDR3 nucleotides: TGTGCCAGCAGTTTCTACACAGGGGCCTCTGCCACCTTC.

A few counts support this clonotype. In DNA form, the CDR3 reads TGTGCCAGCAGCCTCGACAGGATCGGTGGCTACACCTTC. Residues: CASSLDRIGGYTF. The J gene is TRBJ1-2, the V gene TRBV7-2; maybe TRBD1 (6 bases). Trimming removed 5 bases from V and 7 bases from J, with 14 bases in between. This CDR3 contains 13 residues. Germline loops: CDR1 SGHTA, CDR2 FQGNSA.

This clonotype was observed a handful of times. This chain links TRBV7-3 with TRBJ1-1; D ambiguous. Germline CDR1 is SGHTA and CDR2 is FQGTGA. CDR3 length: 13 residues. The V gene lost 4 bases and the J gene lost 0 bases, with 6 bases spanning the gap. The CDR3 sequence: CASSSSLNTEAFF. The CDR3 region has the DNA TGTGCCAGCAGCTCCTCTTTGAACACTGAAGCTTTCTTT.

The chain joins TRBV5-6 to TRBJ1-5; D ambiguous. This CDR3 is built from 14 residues. CDR1 is SGHDT and CDR2 is YYEEEE in the germline V gene. Trimming pared 0 bases from V and 9 bases from J, leaving 13 bases between. This CDR3 is CASSLAGLVGPQHF. In DNA form, the CDR3 reads TGTGCCAGCAGCTTGGCCGGGCTGGTAGGGCCCCAGCATTTT.

The chain joins TRBV12-3 or TRBV12-4 to TRBJ1-1; D remains unclear. This CDR3 spans 15 amino acids. V was clipped by 4 bases and J by 0 bases, with 12 bases between them. The CDR3 region is CASSYVGNMNTEAFF. The CDR3 DNA follows: TGTGCCAGCAGTTACGTGGGGAACATGAACACTGAAGCTTTCTTT.

This clonotype was detected a few times. The J gene is TRBJ1-1, the V gene TRBV6-5, with D unclear. Trimming cost V 3 bases and J 7 bases, with 6 bases left between them. The CDR3 totals 11 residues. Per the germline V gene, CDR1 is MNHEY and CDR2 is SVGAGI. CDR3 nucleotide sequence: TGTGCCAGCAGTTATAGAGGTGAAGCTTTCTTT. Protein: CASSYRGEAFF.

This clonotype was recorded many times. The gene calls are TRBV5-8 and TRBJ1-5; D uncertain. Trimming left V 5 bases short and J 4 bases short, with 7 bases between. From germline, CDR1 is SGHTS and CDR2 YDEGEE. The CDR3 length is 12 residues. CDR3 DNA sequence: TGTGCCAGCAGTCCCTTTAATCAGCCCCAGCATTTT. Translated, it gives CASSPFNQPQHF.

Remarks on this clonotype: A read error may explain this, as a much larger clone is one base away. This chain connects TRBV12-3 or TRBV12-4 to TRBJ1-3; D call uncertain. There are 13 residues in the CDR3. CDR3 sequence (DNA): TGTGCCAGCAGTTTATTTCAGCGAAACGCCATATATTTT. This gives the protein CASSLFQRNAIYF.

This chain joins TRBV20-1 and TRBJ2-6; D unresolved. Germline assignment: CDR1 DFQATT and CDR2 SNEGSKA (reference sequence). The CDR3 runs 17 residues. Trimming shortened V by 3 bases and J by 2 bases, and 17 bases separated the two germline ends. CDR3 nucleotide sequence: TGCAGTGCTAGGGTTGGCAGATTGTGGGCTGGGGCCAACGTCCTGACTTTC. It yields the protein CSARVGRLWAGANVLTF.